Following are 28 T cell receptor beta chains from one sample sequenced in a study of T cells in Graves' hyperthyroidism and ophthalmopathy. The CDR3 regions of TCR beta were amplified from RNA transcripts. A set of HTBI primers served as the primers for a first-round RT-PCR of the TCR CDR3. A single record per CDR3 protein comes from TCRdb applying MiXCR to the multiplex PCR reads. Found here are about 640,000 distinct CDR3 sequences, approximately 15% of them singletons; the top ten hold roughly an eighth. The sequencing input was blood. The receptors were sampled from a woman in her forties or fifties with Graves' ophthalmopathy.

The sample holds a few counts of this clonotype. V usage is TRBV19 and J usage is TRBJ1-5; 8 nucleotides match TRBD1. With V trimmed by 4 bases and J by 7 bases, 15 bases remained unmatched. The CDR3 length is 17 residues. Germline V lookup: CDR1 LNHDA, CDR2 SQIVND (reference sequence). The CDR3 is CASSKGRVGQGRQPQHF. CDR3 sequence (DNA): TGTGCCAGTAGTAAAGGGAGAGTAGGACAGGGCCGACAGCCCCAGCATTTT.

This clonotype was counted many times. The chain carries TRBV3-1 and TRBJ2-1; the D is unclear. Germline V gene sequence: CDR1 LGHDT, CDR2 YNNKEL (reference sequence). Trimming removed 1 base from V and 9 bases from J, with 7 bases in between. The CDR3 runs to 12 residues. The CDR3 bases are TGTGCCAGCAGCCAAGCAGACGGTGAGCAGTTCTTC. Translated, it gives CASSQADGEQFF.

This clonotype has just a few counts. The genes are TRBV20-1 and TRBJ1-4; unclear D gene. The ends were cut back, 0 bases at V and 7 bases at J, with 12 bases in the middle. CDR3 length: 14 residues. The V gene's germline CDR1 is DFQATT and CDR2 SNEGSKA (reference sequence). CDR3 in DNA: TGCAGTGCTAGAGATAAGCTACGAGCTGAAAAACTGTTTTTT. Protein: CSARDKLRAEKLFF.

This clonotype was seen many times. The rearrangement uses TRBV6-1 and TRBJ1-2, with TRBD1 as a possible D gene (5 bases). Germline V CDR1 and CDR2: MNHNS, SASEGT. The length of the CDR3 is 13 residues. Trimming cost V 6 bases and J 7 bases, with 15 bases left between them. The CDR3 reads CASRTARRPGYTF. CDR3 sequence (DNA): TGTGCCAGCAGGACAGCCCGTCGACCTGGCTACACCTTC.

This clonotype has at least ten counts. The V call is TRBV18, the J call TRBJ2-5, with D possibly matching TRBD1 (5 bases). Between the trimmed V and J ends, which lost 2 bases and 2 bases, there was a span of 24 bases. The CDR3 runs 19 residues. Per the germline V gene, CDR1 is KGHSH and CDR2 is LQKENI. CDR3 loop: CASSPLPRVAGRQQETQYF. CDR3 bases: TGTGCCAGCTCACCATTGCCCCGAGTTGCAGGGCGCCAACAAGAGACCCAGTACTTC.

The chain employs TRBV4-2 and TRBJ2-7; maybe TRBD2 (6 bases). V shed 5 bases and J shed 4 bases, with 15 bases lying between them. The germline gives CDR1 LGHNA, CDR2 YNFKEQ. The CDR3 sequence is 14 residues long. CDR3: CASSSAVGRYEQYF. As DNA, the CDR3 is TGTGCCAGCAGCTCCGCTGTAGGGAGGTACGAGCAGTACTTC.

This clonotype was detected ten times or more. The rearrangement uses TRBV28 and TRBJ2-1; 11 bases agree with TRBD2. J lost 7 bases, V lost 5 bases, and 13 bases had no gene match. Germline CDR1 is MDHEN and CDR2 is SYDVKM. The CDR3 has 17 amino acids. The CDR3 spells CASSQTRLAGSENEQFF. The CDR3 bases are TGTGCCAGCAGTCAAACACGACTAGCGGGAAGTGAGAATGAGCAGTTCTTC.

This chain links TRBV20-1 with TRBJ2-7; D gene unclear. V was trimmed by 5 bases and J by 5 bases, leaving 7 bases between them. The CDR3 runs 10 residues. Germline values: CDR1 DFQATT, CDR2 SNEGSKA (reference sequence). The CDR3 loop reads CSAGRNEQYF. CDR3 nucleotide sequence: TGCAGTGCTGGCAGGAACGAGCAGTACTTC.

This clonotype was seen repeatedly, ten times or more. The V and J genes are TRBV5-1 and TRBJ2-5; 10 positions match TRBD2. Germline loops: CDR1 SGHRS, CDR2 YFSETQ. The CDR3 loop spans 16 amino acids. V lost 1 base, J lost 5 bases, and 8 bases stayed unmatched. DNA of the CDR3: TGCGCCAGCAGCTTGAGGGCTAGCGGGAGCGGCGAGACCCAGTACTTC. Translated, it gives CASSLRASGSGETQYF.

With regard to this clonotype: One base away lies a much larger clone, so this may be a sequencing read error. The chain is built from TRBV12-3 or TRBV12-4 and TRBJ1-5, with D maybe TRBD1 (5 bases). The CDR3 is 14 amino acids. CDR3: CASSLGGENRPQHF. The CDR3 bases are TGTGCCAGCAGTTTAGGGGGGGAGAATCGGCCCCAGCATTTT.

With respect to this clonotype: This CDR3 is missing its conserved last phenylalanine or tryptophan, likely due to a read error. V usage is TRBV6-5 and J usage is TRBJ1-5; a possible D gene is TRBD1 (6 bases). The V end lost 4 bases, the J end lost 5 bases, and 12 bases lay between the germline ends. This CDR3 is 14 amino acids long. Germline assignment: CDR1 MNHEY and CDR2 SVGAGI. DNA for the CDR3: TGTGCCAGCAGTTCAAGGGGGGAGGATCAGCCCCAGCATCTT. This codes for CASSSRGEDQPQHL.

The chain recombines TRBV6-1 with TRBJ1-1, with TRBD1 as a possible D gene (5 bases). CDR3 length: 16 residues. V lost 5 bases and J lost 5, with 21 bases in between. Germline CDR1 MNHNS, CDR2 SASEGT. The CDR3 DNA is TGTGCCAGCAGTTATGGGGCGGGGCAGGGAGGAACTGAAGCTTTCTTT. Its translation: CASSYGAGQGGTEAFF.

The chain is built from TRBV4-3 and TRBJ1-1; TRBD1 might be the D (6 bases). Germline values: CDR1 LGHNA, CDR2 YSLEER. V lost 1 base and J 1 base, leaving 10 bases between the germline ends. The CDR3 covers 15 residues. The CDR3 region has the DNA TGCGCCAGCAGCCAAGGGGTACAGGGGAACACTGAAGCTTTCTTT. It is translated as CASSQGVQGNTEAFF.

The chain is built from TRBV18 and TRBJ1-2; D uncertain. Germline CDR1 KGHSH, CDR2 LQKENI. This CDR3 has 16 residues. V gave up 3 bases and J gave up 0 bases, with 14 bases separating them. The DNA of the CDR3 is TGTGCCAGCTCACCGCAGGCCCGAAGTCCTAACTATGGCTACACCTTC. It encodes CASSPQARSPNYGYTF.

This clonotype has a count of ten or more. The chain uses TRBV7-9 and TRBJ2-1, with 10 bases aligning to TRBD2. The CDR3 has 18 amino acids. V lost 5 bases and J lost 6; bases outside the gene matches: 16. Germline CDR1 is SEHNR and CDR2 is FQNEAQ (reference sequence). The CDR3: CASSVRIPTWTSGNEQFF. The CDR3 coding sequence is TGTGCCAGCAGCGTAAGGATACCAACATGGACTAGCGGCAATGAGCAGTTCTTC.

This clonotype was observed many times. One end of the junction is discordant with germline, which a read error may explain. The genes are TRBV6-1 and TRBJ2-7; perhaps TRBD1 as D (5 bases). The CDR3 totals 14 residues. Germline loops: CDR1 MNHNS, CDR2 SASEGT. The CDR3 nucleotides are TGTGCCAGCACTGAAGACAGAACGCGCTACGAGCAGTACTTC. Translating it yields CASTEDRTRYEQYF.

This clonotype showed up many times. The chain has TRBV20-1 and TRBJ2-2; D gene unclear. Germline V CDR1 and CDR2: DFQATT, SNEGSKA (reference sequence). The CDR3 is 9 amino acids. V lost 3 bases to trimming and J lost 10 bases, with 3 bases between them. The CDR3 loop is CSARAELFF. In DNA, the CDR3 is TGCAGTGCTAGGGCGGAGCTGTTTTTT.

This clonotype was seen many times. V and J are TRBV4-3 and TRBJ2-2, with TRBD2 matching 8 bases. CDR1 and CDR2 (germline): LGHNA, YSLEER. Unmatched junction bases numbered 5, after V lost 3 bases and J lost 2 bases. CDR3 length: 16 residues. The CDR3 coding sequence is TGCGCCAGCAGCCAGGCACTAGCGGTCAACACCGGGGAGCTGTTTTTT. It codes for CASSQALAVNTGELFF.

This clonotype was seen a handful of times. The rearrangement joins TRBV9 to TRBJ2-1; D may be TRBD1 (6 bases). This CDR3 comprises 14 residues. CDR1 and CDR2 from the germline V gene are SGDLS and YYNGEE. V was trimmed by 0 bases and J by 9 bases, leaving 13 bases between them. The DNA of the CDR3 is TGTGCCAGCAGCGTAGGGGACATCACAGGTGAGCAGTTCTTC. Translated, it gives CASSVGDITGEQFF.

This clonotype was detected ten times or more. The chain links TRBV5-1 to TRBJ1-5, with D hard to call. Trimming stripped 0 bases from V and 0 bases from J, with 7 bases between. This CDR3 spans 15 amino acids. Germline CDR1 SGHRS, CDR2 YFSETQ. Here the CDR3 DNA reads TGCGCCAGCAGCTTGGCGCCAGATAGCAATCAGCCCCAGCATTTT. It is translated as CASSLAPDSNQPQHF.

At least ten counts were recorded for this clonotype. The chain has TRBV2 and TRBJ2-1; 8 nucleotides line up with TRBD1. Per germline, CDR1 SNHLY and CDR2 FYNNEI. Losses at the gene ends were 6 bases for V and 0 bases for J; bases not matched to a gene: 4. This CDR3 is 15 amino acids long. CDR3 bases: TGTGCCAGCAGAAACACAGGGGGCTCCTACAATGAGCAGTTCTTC. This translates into CASRNTGGSYNEQFF.

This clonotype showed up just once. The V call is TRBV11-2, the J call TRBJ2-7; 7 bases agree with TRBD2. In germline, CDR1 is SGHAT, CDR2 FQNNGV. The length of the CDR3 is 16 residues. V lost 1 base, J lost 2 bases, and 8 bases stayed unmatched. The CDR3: CASSLVGLSMAYEQYF. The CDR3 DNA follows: TGTGCCAGCAGCTTAGTGGGACTAAGTATGGCCTACGAGCAGTACTTC.

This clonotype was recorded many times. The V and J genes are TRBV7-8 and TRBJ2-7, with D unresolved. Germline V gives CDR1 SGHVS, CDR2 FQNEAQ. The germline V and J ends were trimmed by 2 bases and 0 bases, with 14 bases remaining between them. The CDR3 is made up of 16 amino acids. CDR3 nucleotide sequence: TGTGCCAGCAGCTTAAAGATGGGCCGAAACTCCTACGAGCAGTACTTC. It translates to CASSLKMGRNSYEQYF.

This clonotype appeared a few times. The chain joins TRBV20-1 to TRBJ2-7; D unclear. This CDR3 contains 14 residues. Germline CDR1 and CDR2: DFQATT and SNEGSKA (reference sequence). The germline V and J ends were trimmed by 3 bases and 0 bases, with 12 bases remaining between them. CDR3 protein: CSARTSGTSYEQYF. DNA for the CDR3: TGCAGTGCTAGGACATCAGGCACCTCCTACGAGCAGTACTTC.

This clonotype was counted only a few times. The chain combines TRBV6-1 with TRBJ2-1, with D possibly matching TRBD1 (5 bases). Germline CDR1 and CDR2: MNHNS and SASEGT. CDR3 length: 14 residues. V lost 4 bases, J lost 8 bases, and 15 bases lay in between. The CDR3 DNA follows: TGTGCCAGCAGTGTAACCAGCAGGGTCTATGAGCAGTTCTTC. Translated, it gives CASSVTSRVYEQFF.

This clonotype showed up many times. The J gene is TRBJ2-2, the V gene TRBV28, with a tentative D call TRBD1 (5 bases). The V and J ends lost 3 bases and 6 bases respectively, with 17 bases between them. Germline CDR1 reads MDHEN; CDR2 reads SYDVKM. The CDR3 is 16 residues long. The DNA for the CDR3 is TGTGCCAGCAGTTTCGGTGGGGCCTGGACCGCCGGGGAGCTGTTTTTT. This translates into CASSFGGAWTAGELFF.

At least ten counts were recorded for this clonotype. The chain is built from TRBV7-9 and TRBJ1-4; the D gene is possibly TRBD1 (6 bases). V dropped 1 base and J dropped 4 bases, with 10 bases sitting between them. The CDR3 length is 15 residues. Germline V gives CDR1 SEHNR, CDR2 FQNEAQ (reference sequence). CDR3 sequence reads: CASSLEAGDNEKLFF. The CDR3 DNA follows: TGTGCCAGCAGCTTAGAGGCAGGGGATAATGAAAAACTGTTTTTT.

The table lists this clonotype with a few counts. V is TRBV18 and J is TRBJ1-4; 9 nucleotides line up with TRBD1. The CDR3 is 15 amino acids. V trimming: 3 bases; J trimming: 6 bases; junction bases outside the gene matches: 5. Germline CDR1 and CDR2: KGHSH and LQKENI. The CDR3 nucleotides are TGTGCCAGCTCACCCTTACAGGGGGCCGATGAAAAACTGTTTTTT. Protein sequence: CASSPLQGADEKLFF.